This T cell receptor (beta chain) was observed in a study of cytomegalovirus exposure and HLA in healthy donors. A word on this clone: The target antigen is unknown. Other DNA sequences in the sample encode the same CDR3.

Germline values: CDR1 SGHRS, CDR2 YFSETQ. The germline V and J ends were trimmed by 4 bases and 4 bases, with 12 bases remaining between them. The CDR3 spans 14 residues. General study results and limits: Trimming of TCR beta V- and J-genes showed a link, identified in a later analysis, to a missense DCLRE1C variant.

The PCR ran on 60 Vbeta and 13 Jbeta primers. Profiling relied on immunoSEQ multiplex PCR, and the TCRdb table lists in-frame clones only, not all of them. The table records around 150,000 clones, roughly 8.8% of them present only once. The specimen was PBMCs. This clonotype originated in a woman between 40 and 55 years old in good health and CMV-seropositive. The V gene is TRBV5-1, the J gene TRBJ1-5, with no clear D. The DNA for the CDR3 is TGCGCCAGCAGCCTCGGGGTAGGGAATCAGCCCCAGCATTTT. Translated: CASSLGVGNQPQHF.